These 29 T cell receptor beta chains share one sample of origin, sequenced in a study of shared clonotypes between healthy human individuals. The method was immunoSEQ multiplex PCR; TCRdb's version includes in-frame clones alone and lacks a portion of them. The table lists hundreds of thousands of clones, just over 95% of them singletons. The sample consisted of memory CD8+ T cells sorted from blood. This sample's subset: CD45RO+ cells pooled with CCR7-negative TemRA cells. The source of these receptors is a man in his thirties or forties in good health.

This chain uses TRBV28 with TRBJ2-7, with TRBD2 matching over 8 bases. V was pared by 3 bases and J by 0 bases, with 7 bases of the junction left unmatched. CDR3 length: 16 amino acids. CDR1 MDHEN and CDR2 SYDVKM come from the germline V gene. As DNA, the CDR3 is TGTGCCAGCAGTTTTTTAGCGGGACACCTCTCCTACGAGCAGTACTTC. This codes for CASSFLAGHLSYEQYF.

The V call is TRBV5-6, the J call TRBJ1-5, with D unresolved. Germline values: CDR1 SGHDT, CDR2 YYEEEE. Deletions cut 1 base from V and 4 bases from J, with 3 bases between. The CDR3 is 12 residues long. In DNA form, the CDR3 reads TGTGCCAGCAGCTTGTATAATCAGCCCCAGCATTTT. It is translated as CASSLYNQPQHF.

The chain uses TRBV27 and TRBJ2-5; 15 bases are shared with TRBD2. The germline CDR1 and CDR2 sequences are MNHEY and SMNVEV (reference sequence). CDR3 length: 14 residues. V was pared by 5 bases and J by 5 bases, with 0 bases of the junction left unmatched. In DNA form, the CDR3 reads TGTGCCAGCAGTGGGACTAGCGGGAGGGAGACCCAGTACTTC. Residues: CASSGTSGRETQYF.

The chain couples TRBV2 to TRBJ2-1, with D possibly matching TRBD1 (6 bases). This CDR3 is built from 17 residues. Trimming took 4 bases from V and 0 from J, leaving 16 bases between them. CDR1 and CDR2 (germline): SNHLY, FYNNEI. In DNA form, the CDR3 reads TGTGCCAGCAGTGCATACCCAGGGGTCGCCTCCTACAATGAGCAGTTCTTC. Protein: CASSAYPGVASYNEQFF. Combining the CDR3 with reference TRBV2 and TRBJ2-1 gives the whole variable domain EPEVTQTPSHQVTQMGQEVILRCVPISNHLYFYWYRQILGQKVEFLVSFYNNEISEKSEIFDDQFSVERPDGSNFTLKIRSTKLEDSAMYFCASSAYPGVASYNEQFFGPGTRLTVL.

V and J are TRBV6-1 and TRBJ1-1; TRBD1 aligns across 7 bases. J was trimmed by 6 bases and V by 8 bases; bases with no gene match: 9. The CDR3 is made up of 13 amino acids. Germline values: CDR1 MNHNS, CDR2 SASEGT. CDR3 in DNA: TGTGCCAGCCAGGGGGGTCCATCCGCTGAAGCTTTCTTT. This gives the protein CASQGGPSAEAFF.

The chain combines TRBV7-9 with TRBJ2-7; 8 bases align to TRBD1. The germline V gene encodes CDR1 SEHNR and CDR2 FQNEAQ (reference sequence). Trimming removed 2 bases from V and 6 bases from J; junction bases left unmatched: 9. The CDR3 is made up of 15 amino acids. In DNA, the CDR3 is TGTGCCAGCAGCTTATTGTCAGGCCAGGGGGCCGAGCAGTACTTC. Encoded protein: CASSLLSGQGAEQYF.

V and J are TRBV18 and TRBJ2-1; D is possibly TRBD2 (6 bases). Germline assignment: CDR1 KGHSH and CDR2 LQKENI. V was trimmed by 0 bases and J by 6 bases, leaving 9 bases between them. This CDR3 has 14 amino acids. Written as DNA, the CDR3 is TGTGCCAGCTCACCACCGGCGGGGTTCAATGAGCAGTTCTTC. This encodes CASSPPAGFNEQFF. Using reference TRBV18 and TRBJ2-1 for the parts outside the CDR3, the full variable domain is NAGVMQNPRHLVRRRGQEARLRCSPMKGHSHVYWYRQLPEEGLKFMVYLQKENIIDESGMPKERFSAEFPKEGPSILRIQQVVRGDSAAYFCASSPPAGFNEQFFGPGTRLTVL.

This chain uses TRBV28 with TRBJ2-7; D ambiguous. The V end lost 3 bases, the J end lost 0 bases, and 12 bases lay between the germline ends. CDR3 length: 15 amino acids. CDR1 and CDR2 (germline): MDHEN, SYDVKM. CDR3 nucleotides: TGTGCCAGCAGTTTCTCGTCTAGGAGCTCCTACGAGCAGTACTTC. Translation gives CASSFSSRSSYEQYF.

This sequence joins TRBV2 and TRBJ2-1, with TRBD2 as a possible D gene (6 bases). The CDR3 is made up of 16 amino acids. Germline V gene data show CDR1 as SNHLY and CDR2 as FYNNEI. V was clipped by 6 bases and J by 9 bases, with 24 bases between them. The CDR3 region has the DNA TGTGCCAGCAGGGACTATCCGGGAGCTACAATGGGTGAGCAGTTCTTC. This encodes CASRDYPGATMGEQFF.

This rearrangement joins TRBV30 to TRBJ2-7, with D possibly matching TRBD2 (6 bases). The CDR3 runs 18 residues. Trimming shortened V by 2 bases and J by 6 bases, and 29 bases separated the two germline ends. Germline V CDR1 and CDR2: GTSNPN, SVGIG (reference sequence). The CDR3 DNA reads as TGTGCCTGGAGTTCGGTCCGGGAGATTGGCCCGAGGTCTAGCGAGCAGTACTTC. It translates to CAWSSVREIGPRSSEQYF.

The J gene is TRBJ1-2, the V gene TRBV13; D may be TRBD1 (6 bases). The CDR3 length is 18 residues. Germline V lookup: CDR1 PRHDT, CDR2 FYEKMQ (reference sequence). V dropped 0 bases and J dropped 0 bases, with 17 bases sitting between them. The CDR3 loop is CASSLGRNQGRPNYGYTF. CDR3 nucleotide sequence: TGTGCCAGCAGCTTAGGTCGGAACCAGGGGCGCCCTAACTATGGCTACACCTTC. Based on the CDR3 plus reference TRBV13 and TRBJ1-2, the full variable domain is AAGVIQSPRHLIKEKRETATLKCYPIPRHDTVYWYQQGPGQDPQFLISFYEKMQSDKGSIPDRFSAQQFSDYHSELNMSSLELGDSALYFCASSLGRNQGRPNYGYTFGSGTRLTVV.

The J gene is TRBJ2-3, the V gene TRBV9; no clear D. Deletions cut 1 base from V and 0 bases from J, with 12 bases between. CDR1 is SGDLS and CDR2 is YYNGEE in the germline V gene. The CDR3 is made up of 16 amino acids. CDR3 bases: TGTGCCAGCAGCGTAAAGGGTAATCCTAGCACAGATACGCAGTATTTT. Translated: CASSVKGNPSTDTQYF. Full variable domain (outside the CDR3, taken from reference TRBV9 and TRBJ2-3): DSGVTQTPKHLITATGQRVTLRCSPRSGDLSVYWYQQSLDQGLQFLIQYYNGEERAKGNILERFSAQQFPDLHSELNLSSLELGDSALYFCASSVKGNPSTDTQYFGPGTRLTVL.

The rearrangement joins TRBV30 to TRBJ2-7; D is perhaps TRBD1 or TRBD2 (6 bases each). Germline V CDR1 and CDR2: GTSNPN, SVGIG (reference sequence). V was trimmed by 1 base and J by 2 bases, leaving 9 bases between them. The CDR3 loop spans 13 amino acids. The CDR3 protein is CAWSGGGPYEQYF. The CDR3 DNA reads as TGTGCCTGGAGTGGTGGGGGGCCCTACGAGCAGTACTTC.

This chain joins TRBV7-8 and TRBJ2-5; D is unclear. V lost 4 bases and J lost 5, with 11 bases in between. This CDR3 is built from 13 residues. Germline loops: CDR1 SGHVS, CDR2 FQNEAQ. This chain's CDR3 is CASSSHNLETQYF. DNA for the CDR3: TGTGCCAGCAGCTCGCATAATCTGGAGACCCAGTACTTC.

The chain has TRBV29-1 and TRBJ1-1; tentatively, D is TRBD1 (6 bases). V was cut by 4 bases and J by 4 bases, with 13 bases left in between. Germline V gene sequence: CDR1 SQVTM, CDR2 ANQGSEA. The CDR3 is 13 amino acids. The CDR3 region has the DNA TGCAGCGTTGCACCGGGGGCGGGCACTGAAGCTTTCTTT. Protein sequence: CSVAPGAGTEAFF.

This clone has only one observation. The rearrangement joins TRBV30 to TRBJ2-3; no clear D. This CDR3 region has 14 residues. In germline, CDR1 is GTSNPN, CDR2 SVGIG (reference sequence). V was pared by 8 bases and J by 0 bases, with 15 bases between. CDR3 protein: CALAGVASTDTQYF. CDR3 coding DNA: TGTGCCCTGGCTGGAGTTGCTAGCACAGATACGCAGTATTTT.

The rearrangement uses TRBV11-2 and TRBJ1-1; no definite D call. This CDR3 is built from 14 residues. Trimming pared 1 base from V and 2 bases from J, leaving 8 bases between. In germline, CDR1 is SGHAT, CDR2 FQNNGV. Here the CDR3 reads CASSLGRRNTEAFF. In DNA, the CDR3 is TGTGCCAGCAGCTTAGGGAGGCGAAACACTGAAGCTTTCTTT.

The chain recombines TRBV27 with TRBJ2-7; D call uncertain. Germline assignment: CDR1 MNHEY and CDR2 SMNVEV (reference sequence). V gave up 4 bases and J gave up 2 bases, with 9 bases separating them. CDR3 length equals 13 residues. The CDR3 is CASSSSSTYEQYF. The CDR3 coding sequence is TGTGCCAGCAGTTCTTCCTCCACCTACGAGCAGTACTTC.

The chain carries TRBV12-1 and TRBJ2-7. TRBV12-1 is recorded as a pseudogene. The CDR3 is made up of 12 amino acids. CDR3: CASSWSLYEQYF. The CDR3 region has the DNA TGTGCCAGCAGCTGGTCGCTGTACGAGCAGTACTTC.

The CDR3 here is CASSRTGGNNYEQYF. In DNA form, the CDR3 reads TGCGCCAGCAGTCGAACAGGGGGCAATAACTACGAGCAGTACTTC. This chain uses TRBV5-1 with TRBJ2-7; the match to TRBD1 covers 9 bases. The CDR3 is 15 amino acids. The junction had 9 bases not matched to a gene; V was cut back by 5 bases and J by 3 bases. The germline CDR1 and CDR2 sequences are SGHRS and YFSETQ.

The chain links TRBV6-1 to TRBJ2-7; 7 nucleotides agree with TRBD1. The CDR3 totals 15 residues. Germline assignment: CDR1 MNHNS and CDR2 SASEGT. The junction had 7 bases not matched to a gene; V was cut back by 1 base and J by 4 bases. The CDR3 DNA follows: TGTGCCAGCAGTGAAGTAGGGACAGACGGATACGAGCAGTACTTC. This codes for CASSEVGTDGYEQYF.

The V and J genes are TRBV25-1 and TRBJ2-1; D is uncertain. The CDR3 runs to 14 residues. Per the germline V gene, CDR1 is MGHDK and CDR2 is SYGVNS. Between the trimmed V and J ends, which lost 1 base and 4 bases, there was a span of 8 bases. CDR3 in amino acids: CASSESSPYNEQFF. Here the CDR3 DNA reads TGTGCCAGCAGTGAATCCTCCCCATACAATGAGCAGTTCTTC.

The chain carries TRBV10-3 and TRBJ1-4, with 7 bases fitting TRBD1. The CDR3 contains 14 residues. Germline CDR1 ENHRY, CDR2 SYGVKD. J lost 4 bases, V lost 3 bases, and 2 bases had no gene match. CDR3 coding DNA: TGTGCCATCAGTGAAGGACAGGTTAATGAAAAACTGTTTTTT. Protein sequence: CAISEGQVNEKLFF.

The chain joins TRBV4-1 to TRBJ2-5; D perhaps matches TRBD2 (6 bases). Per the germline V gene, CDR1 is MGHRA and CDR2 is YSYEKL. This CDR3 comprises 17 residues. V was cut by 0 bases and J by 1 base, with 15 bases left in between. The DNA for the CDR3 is TGCGCCAGCAGCCAAGATGGTGGCGGGACCTCCCAAGAGACCCAGTACTTC. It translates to CASSQDGGGTSQETQYF.

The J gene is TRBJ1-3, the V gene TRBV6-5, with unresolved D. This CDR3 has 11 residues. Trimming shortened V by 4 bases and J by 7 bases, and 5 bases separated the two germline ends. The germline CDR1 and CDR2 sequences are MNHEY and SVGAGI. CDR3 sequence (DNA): TGTGCCAGCAGTTTAAGCAACACCATATATTTT. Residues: CASSLSNTIYF.

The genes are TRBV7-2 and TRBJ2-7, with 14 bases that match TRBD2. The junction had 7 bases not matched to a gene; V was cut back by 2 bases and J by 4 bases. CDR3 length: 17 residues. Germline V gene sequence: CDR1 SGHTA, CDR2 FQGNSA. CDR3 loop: CASSLKLGLAGVYEQYF. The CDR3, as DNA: TGTGCCAGCAGCTTAAAGTTGGGACTAGCGGGAGTTTACGAGCAGTACTTC.

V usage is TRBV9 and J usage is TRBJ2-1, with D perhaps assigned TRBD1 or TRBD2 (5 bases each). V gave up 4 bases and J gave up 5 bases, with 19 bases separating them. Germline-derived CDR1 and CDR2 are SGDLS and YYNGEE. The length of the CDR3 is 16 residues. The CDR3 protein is CASSSSRFRGDNEQFF. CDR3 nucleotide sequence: TGTGCCAGCAGCTCGTCCCGTTTTAGAGGGGACAATGAGCAGTTCTTC.

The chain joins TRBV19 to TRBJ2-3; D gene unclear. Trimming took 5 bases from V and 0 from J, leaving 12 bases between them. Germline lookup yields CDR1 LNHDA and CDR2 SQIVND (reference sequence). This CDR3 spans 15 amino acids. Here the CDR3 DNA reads TGTGCCAGTAGTGCATTTGCTGGAAGCACAGATACGCAGTATTTT. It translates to CASSAFAGSTDTQYF. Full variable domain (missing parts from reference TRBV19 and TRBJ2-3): DGGITQSPKYLFRKEGQNVTLSCEQNLNHDAMYWYRQDPGQGLRLIYYSQIVNDFQKGDIAEGYSVSREKKESFPLTVTSAQKNPTAFYLCASSAFAGSTDTQYFGPGTRLTVL.

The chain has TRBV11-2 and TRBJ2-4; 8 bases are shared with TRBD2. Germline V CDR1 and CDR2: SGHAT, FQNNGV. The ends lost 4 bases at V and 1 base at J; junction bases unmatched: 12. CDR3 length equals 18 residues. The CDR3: CASSSPGGKVLAKNIQYF. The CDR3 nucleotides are TGTGCCAGCAGCTCCCCGGGAGGGAAGGTGTTGGCCAAAAACATTCAGTACTTC.